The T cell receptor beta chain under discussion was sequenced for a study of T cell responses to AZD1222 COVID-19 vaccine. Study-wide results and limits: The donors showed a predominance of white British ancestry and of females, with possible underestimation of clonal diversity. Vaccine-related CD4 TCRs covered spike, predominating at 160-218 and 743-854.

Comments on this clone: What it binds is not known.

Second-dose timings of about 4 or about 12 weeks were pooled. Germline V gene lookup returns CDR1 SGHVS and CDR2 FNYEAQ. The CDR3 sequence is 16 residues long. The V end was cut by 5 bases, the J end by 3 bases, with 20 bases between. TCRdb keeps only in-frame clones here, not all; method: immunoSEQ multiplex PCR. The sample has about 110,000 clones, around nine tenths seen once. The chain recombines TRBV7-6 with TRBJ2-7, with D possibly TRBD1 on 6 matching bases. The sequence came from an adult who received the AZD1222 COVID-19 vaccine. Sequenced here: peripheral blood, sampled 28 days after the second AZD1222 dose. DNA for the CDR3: TGTGCCAGCAGCCAAGGCGCAGGGGTAGCATTCTACGAGCAGTACTTC. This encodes CASSQGAGVAFYEQYF.